The sequence of this TCR beta chain was determined in a study of blood T cells in healthy people across ages. Study-level points and caveats: The authors considered diversity estimates from one million T cells to be underestimates.

The authors ran a second PCR of about 6 to 12 cycles using a sample-barcoded 5' primer and a J-beta primer mix. MiXCR was run by TCRdb on the 5' RACE reads, yielding one entry per CDR3 protein. The data show 800,000 to 950,000 distinct CDR3 sequences, about 27% seen once. Concerning this clonotype itself: The antigen is not known.

These data were also filed under a second study, of T cells of mothers and their children. That study reports: All extracted RNA went into cDNA synthesis, about 1.4 ug per 15 ul. The yield was over 9 million TCR beta CDR3 reads from each mother and about 3.2 million from each child. The shaping of TCR recombination output by thymic selection is similar in related and unrelated pairs.

This receptor was obtained from a woman in her thirties or forties in good health. Sample: blood.

CDR3 region: CASSLAGRFPYEQYF. CDR3 sequence (DNA): TGTGCCAGCAGTTTAGCAGGGAGGTTTCCCTACGAGCAGTACTTC. The rearrangement uses TRBV27 and TRBJ2-7; perhaps TRBD2 as D (6 bases). V lost 2 bases and J lost 2, with 13 bases in between. This CDR3 is 15 amino acids long. From germline, CDR1 is MNHEY and CDR2 SMNVEV (reference sequence).